These 11 T cell receptor beta chains share one sample of origin, sequenced in a study of identical twins. TCRdb itself ran the 5' RACE reads through MiXCR, one entry per CDR3 protein. The sample has hundreds of thousands of distinct CDR3 sequences, about 20% seen once. This same sample was also taken into another study, of T cells expressing NK-cell markers.

The sequenced material came from PBMCs. These receptors originate from a woman between 18 and 29 years old in good health.

V usage is TRBV5-1 and J usage is TRBJ2-1, with D hard to call. The V end was cut by 4 bases, the J end by 8 bases, with 10 bases between. Germline V gene sequence: CDR1 SGHRS, CDR2 YFSETQ. CDR3 length: 12 residues. The CDR3 loop reads CASSGIRYEQFF. In DNA, the CDR3 is TGCGCCAGCAGCGGCATTAGATATGAGCAGTTCTTC.

V usage is TRBV10-3 and J usage is TRBJ1-2; 7 bases agree with TRBD1. Unmatched junction bases numbered 2, after V lost 6 bases and J lost 4 bases. The CDR3 is 12 residues long. CDR1 and CDR2 (germline): ENHRY, SYGVKD. CDR3 in DNA: TGTGCCATCAGGACAGGGAGCTATGGCTACACCTTC. Its translation is CAIRTGSYGYTF.

This clonotype has a count of ten or more. V usage is TRBV12-3 or TRBV12-4 and J usage is TRBJ2-5, with D hard to call. The CDR3 loop spans 14 amino acids. V lost 5 bases and J lost 5, with 15 bases in between. In DNA, the CDR3 is TGTGCCAGCAGTGTCCAAATTTCGGAGGAGACCCAGTACTTC. Protein sequence: CASSVQISEETQYF.

The rearrangement uses TRBV6-6 and TRBJ1-4; unclear D gene. The CDR3 length is 11 residues. V lost 4 bases and J lost 8, with 5 bases in between. Germline V gene lookup returns CDR1 MNHNY and CDR2 SVGAGI (reference sequence). The CDR3 spells CASSSREKLFF. CDR3 sequence (DNA): TGTGCCAGCAGTTCTCGCGAAAAACTGTTTTTT.

This clonotype appeared a few times. The gene calls are TRBV7-2 and TRBJ2-7, with D possibly TRBD1 on 5 matching bases. This CDR3 comprises 14 residues. V lost 2 bases and J lost 2, with 10 bases in between. Germline V lookup: CDR1 SGHTA, CDR2 FQGNSA. The CDR3 bases are TGTGCCAGCAGCTTATGGGGCCGTACCTACGAGCAGTACTTC. It translates to CASSLWGRTYEQYF.

This clonotype was counted many times. The rearrangement joins TRBV4-3 to TRBJ2-2; TRBD2 matches at 8 bases. In germline, CDR1 is LGHNA, CDR2 YSLEER. The junction had 17 bases not matched to a gene; V was cut back by 4 bases and J by 7 bases. This CDR3 spans 18 amino acids. The CDR3: CASSLTRRSGSSIGELFF. CDR3 DNA sequence: TGCGCCAGCAGCCTCACTAGGCGGAGCGGGAGTAGTATCGGGGAGCTGTTTTTT.

The chain links TRBV6-4 to TRBJ1-1; no firm D call. Trimming removed 11 bases at V and 1 base at J, with 17 bases between. The CDR3 is 14 amino acids. Germline lookup yields CDR1 MRHNA and CDR2 SNTAGT. CDR3 nucleotides: TGTGCCCCCTCCGACATCGTGGGGAACACTGAAGCTTTCTTT. Its protein is CAPSDIVGNTEAFF.

There are a few counts of this clonotype. The chain employs TRBV20-1 and TRBJ1-2, with no clear D. This CDR3 spans 12 amino acids. Looked up from germline, CDR1 is DFQATT and CDR2 is SNEGSKA (reference sequence). V was clipped by 0 bases and J by 4 bases, with 6 bases between them. The CDR3 sequence is CSARDLAYGYTF. DNA of the CDR3: TGCAGTGCTAGAGATCTTGCCTATGGCTACACCTTC.

The chain employs TRBV15 and TRBJ2-1; D remains ambiguous. The V end lost 3 bases, the J end lost 3 bases, and 12 bases lay between the germline ends. The CDR3 is made up of 15 amino acids. CDR1 is LNHNV, CDR2 YYDKDF, per germline (reference sequence). As DNA, the CDR3 is TGTGCCACCAGCAGCACTAAAAGGAACTACAATGAGCAGTTCTTC. Its protein product is CATSSTKRNYNEQFF.

This clonotype was recorded a few times. The chain employs TRBV3-1 and TRBJ1-1; weak D call: TRBD1 (5 bases). V lost 1 base and J 6 bases, leaving 9 bases between the germline ends. The germline CDR1 and CDR2 sequences are LGHDT and YNNKEL (reference sequence). The length of the CDR3 is 13 residues. The CDR3 here is CASSQVSGSEAFF. The CDR3 coding sequence is TGTGCCAGCAGCCAAGTATCAGGGTCTGAAGCTTTCTTT.

This clonotype occurred a few times. This sequence joins TRBV6-4 and TRBJ1-2; 7 bases are a match to TRBD1. The germline V gene has CDR1 MRHNA and CDR2 SNTAGT. V dropped 3 bases and J dropped 5; count of bases not matched to a gene: 9. The CDR3 is made up of 15 amino acids. CDR3 protein: CASSEGTAAGYGYTF. DNA of the CDR3: TGTGCCAGCAGTGAGGGGACAGCGGCGGGATATGGCTACACCTTC.